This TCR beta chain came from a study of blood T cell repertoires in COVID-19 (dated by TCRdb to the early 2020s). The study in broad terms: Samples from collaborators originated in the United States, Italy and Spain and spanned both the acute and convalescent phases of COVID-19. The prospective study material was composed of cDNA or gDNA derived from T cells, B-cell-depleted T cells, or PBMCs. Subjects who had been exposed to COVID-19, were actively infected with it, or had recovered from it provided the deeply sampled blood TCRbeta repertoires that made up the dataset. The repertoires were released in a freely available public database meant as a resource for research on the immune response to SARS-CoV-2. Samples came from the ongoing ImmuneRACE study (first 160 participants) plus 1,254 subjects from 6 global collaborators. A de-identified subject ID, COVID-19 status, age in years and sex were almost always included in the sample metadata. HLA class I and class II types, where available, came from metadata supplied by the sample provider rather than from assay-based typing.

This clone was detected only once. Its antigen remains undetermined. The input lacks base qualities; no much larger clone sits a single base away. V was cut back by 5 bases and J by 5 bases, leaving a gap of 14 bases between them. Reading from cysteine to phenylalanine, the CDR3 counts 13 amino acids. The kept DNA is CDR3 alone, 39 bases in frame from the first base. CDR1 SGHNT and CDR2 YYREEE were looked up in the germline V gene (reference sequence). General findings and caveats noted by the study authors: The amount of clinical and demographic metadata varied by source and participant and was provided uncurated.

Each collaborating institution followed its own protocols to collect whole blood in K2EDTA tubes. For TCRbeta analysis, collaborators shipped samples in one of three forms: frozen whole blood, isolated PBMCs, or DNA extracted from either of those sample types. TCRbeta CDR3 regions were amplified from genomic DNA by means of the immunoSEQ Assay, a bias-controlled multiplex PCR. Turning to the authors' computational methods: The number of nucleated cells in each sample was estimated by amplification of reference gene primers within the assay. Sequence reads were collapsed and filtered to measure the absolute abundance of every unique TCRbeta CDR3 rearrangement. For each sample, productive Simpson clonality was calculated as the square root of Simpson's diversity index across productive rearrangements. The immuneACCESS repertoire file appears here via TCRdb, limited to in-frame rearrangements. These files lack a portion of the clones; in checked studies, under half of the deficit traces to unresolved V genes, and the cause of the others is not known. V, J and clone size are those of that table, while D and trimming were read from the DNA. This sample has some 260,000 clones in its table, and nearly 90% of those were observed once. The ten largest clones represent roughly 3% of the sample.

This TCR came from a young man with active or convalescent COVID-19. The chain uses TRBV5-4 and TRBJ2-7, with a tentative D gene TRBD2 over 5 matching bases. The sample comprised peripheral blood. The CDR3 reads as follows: CASRTGIVDEQYF. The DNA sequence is TGTGCCAGCAGAACCGGGATAGTCGACGAGCAGTACTTC.